The T cell receptor (beta chain) under discussion was sequenced for a study of blood T cell repertoires in COVID-19. At the level of the study: The United States, Italy and Spain were the sources of the acute and convalescent COVID-19 samples. PBMCs, B-cell-depleted T cells, or T cells provided the cDNA or gDNA that made up the material.

CDR3 length: 20 residues. Looked up from germline, CDR1 is SGHRS and CDR2 is YFSETQ. V was clipped by 2 bases and J by 0 bases; unmatched bases: 16. Donors were grouped by their self-reported clinical history. Per the original data handling: It was from reference gene primer amplification that nucleated cell counts were estimated. Some clones are missing from TCRdb's copy, which holds only in-frame ones; the method was immunoSEQ multiplex PCR. The V and J calls and clone size come from that table; D and trimming were worked out from the DNA. This sample has under 350,000 clones; 65% to 90% occur once, and the top ten carry about 4.2%.

The source is a woman in her 40s with acute COVID-19. The sample was PBMCs or T cells enriched from blood (not recorded which). This chain connects TRBV5-1 to TRBJ2-1, with 8 bases that match TRBD2. The chain's CDR3 is CASSFRIGVPSGSSYNEQFF. Here the CDR3 DNA reads TGCGCCAGCAGCTTTCGAATTGGGGTCCCGAGCGGGAGCTCCTACAATGAGCAGTTCTTC.